This T cell receptor beta chain was identified during a study of shared clonotypes between healthy human individuals. Study-wide background: A donor's plate count was three for CD4 naive and three for CD4 memory; CD8 naive had two and CD8 memory one. Study results and caveats: A generally larger estimated richness was seen in naive subsets than in memory subsets. The naive CD4 repertoires of several donors were compared, and around 5.1% of clonotypes were shared.

Regarding this clone: Antigen unknown.

Terminally differentiated effector memory CD45RA+ cells were excluded from the naive CD8 cells, which were CD45RO-negative and positively selected for CCR7. V lost 3 bases, J lost 3 bases, and 11 bases stayed unmatched. This CDR3 spans 17 amino acids. Germline CDR1 and CDR2: SGHAT and FQNNGV. Replicate PCRs run on sorted subsets employed roughly 190 ng DNA, approximately 30,000 T cell genomes. Repertoires were generated with immunoSEQ multiplex PCR, while TCRdb's copy carries only in-frame clones and drops some. The table includes 750,000 to 1,000,000 clones, approximately 92% detected once. The sequenced sample consisted of naive CD8+ T cells sorted from blood. The receptor comes from a man younger than 40 in good health. This chain uses TRBV11-2 with TRBJ2-1; 7 nucleotides line up with TRBD1. The CDR3: CASSLPLGTEVYNEQFF. DNA for the CDR3: TGTGCCAGCAGCTTGCCCCTTGGGACAGAAGTCTACAATGAGCAGTTCTTC.